This section outlines one T cell receptor beta chain sequence together with its context. Its target is not known. The data are from a study of vaccination effects on CD4 cells after COVID-19. Study-level findings and limits: Convalescent patients numbered few in the study; early post-infection timepoints were missing entirely. Clones induced by infection and by vaccine showed marked clonal contraction late after vaccination.

Using immunoSEQ multiplex PCR, the repertoire was profiled, and TCRdb retains in-frame clones only, with some absent. The sample contains tens of thousands of clones, over 70% of which appear only once. Germline-derived CDR1 and CDR2 are KGHSH and LQKENI. The length of the CDR3 is 15 residues. V was shortened by 4 bases and J by 3 bases, with 12 bases between the two germline ends. ViraFEST used viral peptide pools to expand antigen-specific CD4+ T cells before sequencing. It was after 10 days of culture that CD4+ T cells were isolated. Testing of the vaccine recipients showed negative nucleocapsid antibodies and no prior SARS-CoV-2 infection.

The receptor comes from a human donor who received a COVID-19 vaccine. The input for sequencing was CD4+ T cells from PBMCs cultured with SARS-CoV-2 spike peptides, taken before COVID-19 vaccination. V usage is TRBV18 and J usage is TRBJ1-4; D remains unclear. CDR3 sequence (DNA): TGTGCCAGCTCACAGTCCAGGCCCCCTAATGAAAAACTGTTTTTT. It is translated as CASSQSRPPNEKLFF.